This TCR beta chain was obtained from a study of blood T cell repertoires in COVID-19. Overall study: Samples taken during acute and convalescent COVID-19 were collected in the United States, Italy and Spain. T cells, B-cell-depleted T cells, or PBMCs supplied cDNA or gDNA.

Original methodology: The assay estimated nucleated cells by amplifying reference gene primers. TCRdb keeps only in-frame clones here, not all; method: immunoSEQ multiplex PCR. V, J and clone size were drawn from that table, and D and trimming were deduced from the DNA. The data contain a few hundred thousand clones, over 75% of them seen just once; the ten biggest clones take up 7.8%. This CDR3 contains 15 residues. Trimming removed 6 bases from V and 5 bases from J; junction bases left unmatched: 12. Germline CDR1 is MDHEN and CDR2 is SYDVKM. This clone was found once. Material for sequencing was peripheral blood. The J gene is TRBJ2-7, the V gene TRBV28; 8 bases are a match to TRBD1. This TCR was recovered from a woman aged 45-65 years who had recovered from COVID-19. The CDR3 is CASSYGQGRGDEQYF. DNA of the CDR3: TGTGCCAGCAGCTACGGACAGGGTAGAGGGGACGAGCAGTACTTC.